One sample yielded the 29 T cell receptor beta chains listed below, sequenced in a study of blood T cells in healthy people across ages. Together with a sample-barcoded 5' primer, a J-beta primer mix was included in a second PCR lasting about 6 to 11 cycles. TCRdb re-called the 5' RACE reads through MiXCR, storing one row per CDR3 protein. The data show 1.5 million to 2 million distinct CDR3 sequences, roughly 43% seen once. The source material was blood. These receptors were obtained from a human donor in good health.

The chain carries TRBV4-1 and TRBJ1-5; the D is unclear. The ends were cut back, 4 bases at V and 2 bases at J, with 15 bases in the middle. The V gene's germline CDR1 is MGHRA and CDR2 YSYEKL. The length of the CDR3 is 16 residues. This CDR3 is CASSLLGLVGNQPQHF. CDR3 bases: TGCGCCAGCAGCCTATTAGGCCTAGTTGGCAATCAGCCCCAGCATTTT.

The sample holds many counts of this clonotype. Possible read error: a much larger clone is one base away. The gene calls are TRBV20-1 and TRBJ2-7; TRBD1 matches 8 bases. This CDR3 comprises 14 residues. The germline gives CDR1 DFQATT, CDR2 SNEGSKA (reference sequence). After removal of 0 bases from V and 8 bases from J, the junction contained 9 bases not matched to a gene. This CDR3 is CSAREPQGGSQQYF. In DNA, the CDR3 is TGCAGTGCTAGAGAGCCACAGGGGGGCTCTCAGCAGTACTTC.

In its sample, this clonotype was seen a few times. This chain uses TRBV20-1 with TRBJ2-1, with D unresolved. The CDR3 extends over 15 amino acids. Germline CDR1 reads DFQATT; CDR2 reads SNEGSKA (reference sequence). V lost 1 base and J 8 bases, leaving 18 bases between the germline ends. CDR3 residues: CSARVTVERSHEQFF. The CDR3 bases are TGCAGTGCTAGAGTTACCGTAGAAAGGTCCCATGAGCAGTTCTTC.

The chain combines TRBV7-2 with TRBJ2-1; D not resolved. The germline gives CDR1 SGHTA, CDR2 FQGNSA. Between the trimmed V and J ends, which lost 1 base and 5 bases, there was a span of 9 bases. This CDR3 has 14 amino acids. The CDR3 sequence: CASSLVWSDNEQFF. In DNA form, the CDR3 reads TGTGCCAGCAGCTTAGTTTGGTCAGACAATGAGCAGTTCTTC.

This rearrangement joins TRBV5-1 to TRBJ1-1, with unresolved D. Trimming cost V 5 bases and J 3 bases, with 14 bases left between them. Germline V gene data show CDR1 as SGHRS and CDR2 as YFSETQ. This CDR3 has 14 residues. The CDR3 coding sequence is TGCGCCAGCAGTGTTGGCAGCCTAGACACTGAAGCTTTCTTT. It encodes CASSVGSLDTEAFF. The full variable domain, rest sourced from reference TRBV5-1 and TRBJ1-1, is KAGVTQTPRYLIKTRGQQVTLSCSPISGHRSVSWYQQTPGQGLQFLFEYFSETQRNKGNFPGRFSGRQFSNSRSEMNVSTLELGDSALYLCASSVGSLDTEAFFGQGTRLTVV.

J is TRBJ2-7 and V is TRBV7-2; D unclear. Germline lookup yields CDR1 SGHTA and CDR2 FQGNSA. V gave up 6 bases and J gave up 1 base, with 16 bases separating them. The length of the CDR3 is 15 residues. The CDR3 spells CASSRVGLPSYEQYF. In DNA form, the CDR3 reads TGTGCCAGCAGTCGGGTCGGTCTACCTTCCTACGAGCAGTACTTC. Supplemented by reference TRBV7-2 and TRBJ2-7, the full variable domain reads GAGVSQSPSNKVTEKGKDVELRCDPISGHTALYWYRQSLGQGLEFLIYFQGNSAPDKSGLPSDRFSAERTGGSVSTLTIQRTQQEDSAVYLCASSRVGLPSYEQYFGPGTRLTVT.

The CDR3 loop is CASSLAWRPYSYNEQFF. CDR3 in DNA: TGCGCCAGCAGCTTGGCCTGGCGCCCATACTCCTACAATGAGCAGTTCTTC. This chain uses TRBV5-1 with TRBJ2-1, with unresolved D. V shed 0 bases and J shed 0 bases, with 13 bases lying between them. CDR1 is SGHRS, CDR2 YFSETQ, per germline. This CDR3 is 17 amino acids long.

The rearrangement links TRBV15 to TRBJ2-5; D gene uncertain. The CDR3 sequence is 13 residues long. Germline assignment: CDR1 LNHNV and CDR2 YYDKDF (reference sequence). The V end lost 5 bases, the J end lost 3 bases, and 10 bases lay between the germline ends. The DNA of the CDR3 is TGTGCCACCAGCCCCTATAACGAAGAGACCCAGTACTTC. This sequence encodes CATSPYNEETQYF.

There are many counts of this clonotype. This sequence joins TRBV7-2 and TRBJ2-3; tentative D call: TRBD1 (5 bases). V was shortened by 5 bases and J by 1 base, with 10 bases between the two germline ends. From germline, CDR1 is SGHTA and CDR2 FQGNSA. This CDR3 region has 14 residues. The chain's CDR3 is CASSLGHGTDTQYF. In DNA, the CDR3 is TGTGCCAGCAGCCTAGGACACGGCACAGATACGCAGTATTTT. The full variable domain, in which reference TRBV7-2 and TRBJ2-3 provide the parts outside the CDR3, is GAGVSQSPSNKVTEKGKDVELRCDPISGHTALYWYRQSLGQGLEFLIYFQGNSAPDKSGLPSDRFSAERTGGSVSTLTIQRTQQEDSAVYLCASSLGHGTDTQYFGPGTRLTVL.

CDR3 residues: CASKGGDGSYNEQFF. The CDR3 DNA sequence: TGTGCCAGCAAAGGAGGGGATGGCTCCTACAATGAGCAGTTCTTC. The V and J genes are TRBV6-2 or TRBV6-3 and TRBJ2-1; D might be TRBD2 (6 bases). CDR3 length equals 15 residues. Per germline, CDR1 MNHEY and CDR2 SVGEGT. The V gene lost 7 bases and the J gene lost 0 bases, with 13 bases spanning the gap.

This clonotype was observed a handful of times. V and J are TRBV29-1 and TRBJ2-7; D ambiguous. This CDR3 region has 11 residues. Trimming removed 5 bases from V and 2 bases from J, with 7 bases in between. The germline V gene encodes CDR1 SQVTM and CDR2 ANQGSEA. CDR3 protein: CSVIRAYEQYF. The CDR3 region has the DNA TGCAGCGTTATCCGAGCCTACGAGCAGTACTTC.

This clonotype was observed a few times. This chain joins TRBV29-1 and TRBJ2-7, with D perhaps given as TRBD1 or TRBD2 (6 bases each). Trimming removed 4 bases at V and 7 bases at J, with 20 bases between. Germline assignment: CDR1 SQVTM and CDR2 ANQGSEA. The CDR3 totals 14 residues. The CDR3, as DNA: TGCAGCGTTGTTACGGACTCAAGGGGGGTGGAGCAGTACTTC. Translation gives CSVVTDSRGVEQYF.

This clonotype was detected a few times. The chain links TRBV2 to TRBJ2-2, with a possible D match to TRBD2 (6 bases). The CDR3 extends over 15 amino acids. The germline gives CDR1 SNHLY, CDR2 FYNNEI. Trimming cost V 3 bases and J 3 bases, with 11 bases left between them. The CDR3 spells CASSEDGGDTGELFF. CDR3 nucleotide sequence: TGTGCCAGCAGTGAGGATGGAGGGGACACCGGGGAGCTGTTTTTT.

This clonotype was detected only a few times. The rearrangement links TRBV6-2 or TRBV6-3 to TRBJ2-7; D is undetermined. V lost 2 bases and J 9 bases, leaving 17 bases between the germline ends. Germline loops: CDR1 MNHEY, CDR2 SVGEGT. This CDR3 spans 14 amino acids. CDR3 amino acids: CASSYRPLDRTQYF. The CDR3 coding sequence is TGTGCCAGCAGTTACCGGCCGCTCGATAGGACGCAGTACTTC.

J is TRBJ1-1 and V is TRBV12-3 or TRBV12-4; tentatively, D is TRBD1 (6 bases). The CDR3 consists of 15 residues. Trimming stripped 7 bases from V and 1 base from J, with 16 bases between. The CDR3 is CASTQRGAGNTEAFF. The CDR3 region has the DNA TGTGCCAGCACCCAACGGGGGGCAGGGAACACTGAAGCTTTCTTT.

In its sample, this clonotype was seen a few times. The chain uses TRBV27 and TRBJ1-2; D is uncertain. Per the germline V gene, CDR1 is MNHEY and CDR2 is SMNVEV (reference sequence). This CDR3 spans 13 amino acids. Deletions cut 4 bases from V and 8 bases from J, with 14 bases between. The DNA of the CDR3 is TGTGCCAGCAGTTCCCGCTTAAGGGAGGGCTACACCTTC. Translated, it gives CASSSRLREGYTF.

V usage is TRBV9 and J usage is TRBJ2-7, with D perhaps TRBD1 (6 bases). V shed 0 bases and J shed 0 bases, with 10 bases lying between them. The germline V gene encodes CDR1 SGDLS and CDR2 YYNGEE. This CDR3 comprises 15 residues. CDR3 coding DNA: TGTGCCAGCAGCGTAGGTGGACAGAGCTCCTACGAGCAGTACTTC. Residues: CASSVGGQSSYEQYF. The whole variable domain, remainder taken from reference TRBV9 and TRBJ2-7, is DSGVTQTPKHLITATGQRVTLRCSPRSGDLSVYWYQQSLDQGLQFLIQYYNGEERAKGNILERFSAQQFPDLHSELNLSSLELGDSALYFCASSVGGQSSYEQYFGPGTRLTVT.

V gene TRBV4-3 combines with J gene TRBJ2-4; D might be TRBD2 (5 bases). Matching the DNA end better, TRBJ2-7 makes the J call doubtful. The CDR3 runs to 15 residues. Germline V gene lookup returns CDR1 LGHNA and CDR2 YSLEER. CDR3 loop: CASSQGFSPRDEQYF. The CDR3 DNA follows: TGCGCCAGCAGCCAAGGATTTTCCCCGAGGGACGAGCAGTACTTC.

This clonotype showed up just once. J is TRBJ2-2 and V is TRBV20-1; D might be TRBD1 or TRBD2, each matching 6 bases. CDR3 size: 15 residues. V was shortened by 6 bases and J by 0 bases, with 14 bases between the two germline ends. In germline, CDR1 is DFQATT, CDR2 SNEGSKA (reference sequence). DNA of the CDR3: TGCAGTGCCCGGTGGAGGGGGTCGAACACCGGGGAGCTGTTTTTT. Encoded protein: CSARWRGSNTGELFF.

The rearrangement uses TRBV7-2 and TRBJ1-5; D is uncertain. The CDR3 sequence is 17 residues long. The germline V gene encodes CDR1 SGHTA and CDR2 FQGNSA. V shed 1 base and J shed 1 base, with 14 bases lying between them. The CDR3: CASSLVGRVGSNQPQHF. The CDR3, as DNA: TGTGCCAGCAGCTTAGTGGGGAGGGTCGGAAGCAATCAGCCCCAGCATTTT. The whole variable domain, remainder taken from reference TRBV7-2 and TRBJ1-5, is GAGVSQSPSNKVTEKGKDVELRCDPISGHTALYWYRQSLGQGLEFLIYFQGNSAPDKSGLPSDRFSAERTGGSVSTLTIQRTQQEDSAVYLCASSLVGRVGSNQPQHFGDGTRLSIL.

The table lists this clonotype with a count of one. This sequence joins TRBV5-5 and TRBJ1-1, with D perhaps matching TRBD1 (6 bases). This CDR3 region has 14 residues. V lost 3 bases, J lost 8 bases, and 17 bases lay in between. Germline lookup yields CDR1 SGHKS and CDR2 YYEKEE (reference sequence). The CDR3 DNA is TGTGCCAGCAGCTACCGGACAGAGGGCTTGGAAGCTTTCTTT. This sequence encodes CASSYRTEGLEAFF.

This clonotype was counted between two and nine times. This chain links TRBV20-1 with TRBJ2-5; tentatively, D is TRBD1 (6 bases). CDR1 DFQATT and CDR2 SNEGSKA come from the germline V gene (reference sequence). The CDR3 loop spans 13 amino acids. Deletions cut 5 bases from V and 5 bases from J, with 15 bases between. This CDR3 reads CSAQRDILETQYF. Written as DNA, the CDR3 is TGCAGTGCTCAACGGGACATTTTGGAGACCCAGTACTTC.

This clonotype was observed a handful of times. The gene calls are TRBV7-2 and TRBJ1-1; D uncertain. Per the germline V gene, CDR1 is SGHTA and CDR2 is FQGNSA. The V and J ends lost 2 bases and 4 bases respectively, with 11 bases between them. This CDR3 has 14 residues. The CDR3 loop reads CASSLLSRITEAFF. DNA for the CDR3: TGTGCCAGCAGCTTATTATCCCGGATCACTGAAGCTTTCTTT. Drawing the rest from reference TRBV7-2 and TRBJ1-1, the complete variable domain is GAGVSQSPSNKVTEKGKDVELRCDPISGHTALYWYRQSLGQGLEFLIYFQGNSAPDKSGLPSDRFSAERTGGSVSTLTIQRTQQEDSAVYLCASSLLSRITEAFFGQGTRLTVV.

The gene calls are TRBV6-5 and TRBJ2-1; 7 nucleotides match TRBD1. Unmatched junction bases numbered 8, after V lost 8 bases and J lost 4 bases. From germline, CDR1 is MNHEY and CDR2 SVGAGI. The CDR3 consists of 14 residues. The CDR3 spells CASSRGPRYNEQFF. The CDR3 DNA is TGTGCCAGCTCGAGGGGGCCCCGGTACAATGAGCAGTTCTTC.

In DNA, the CDR3 is TGTGCCACCAGTGATTTGGAGGCCGGCCAATTTCAAGAGACCCAGTACTTC. Its protein is CATSDLEAGQFQETQYF. V usage is TRBV24-1 and J usage is TRBJ2-5; D is undetermined. V was pared by 0 bases and J by 2 bases, with 15 bases between. The CDR3 length is 17 residues. CDR1 is KGHDR and CDR2 is SFDVKD in the germline V gene.

This clonotype was recorded many times. V gene TRBV7-2 combines with J gene TRBJ2-5; D not resolved. Germline lookup yields CDR1 SGHTA and CDR2 FQGNSA. V dropped 1 base and J dropped 5 bases, with 11 bases sitting between them. The CDR3 runs to 14 residues. CDR3 loop: CASSLGGGLETQYF. The CDR3 bases are TGTGCCAGCAGCTTAGGCGGTGGTTTGGAGACCCAGTACTTC.

This clonotype was seen ten or more times. The rearrangement links TRBV7-2 to TRBJ2-3; D might be TRBD1 (5 bases). In germline, CDR1 is SGHTA, CDR2 FQGNSA. V lost 4 bases, J lost 7 bases, and 12 bases lay in between. This CDR3 region has 13 residues. CDR3 in DNA: TGTGCCAGCAGCTCAGACAGACCCAATACGCAGTATTTT. Its translation: CASSSDRPNTQYF.

A few counts support this clonotype. The chain links TRBV20-1 to TRBJ1-2; a possible D gene is TRBD1 (5 bases). The CDR3 covers 11 residues. The V end lost 3 bases, the J end lost 8 bases, and 10 bases lay between the germline ends. The V gene's germline CDR1 is DFQATT and CDR2 SNEGSKA (reference sequence). Here the CDR3 DNA reads TGCAGTGCTAGCCTACAGGAAGGCTACACCTTC. It translates to CSASLQEGYTF.

This chain uses TRBV7-2 with TRBJ2-5; TRBD2 matches 7 bases. CDR3 length: 15 residues. The germline V gene has CDR1 SGHTA and CDR2 FQGNSA. V shed 1 base, J shed 4 bases, and the junction held 6 bases outside the gene matches. The CDR3 DNA reads TGTGCCAGCAGCTTAGTGCCCGGGGAGGGAGAGACCCAGTACTTC. Its protein product is CASSLVPGEGETQYF.